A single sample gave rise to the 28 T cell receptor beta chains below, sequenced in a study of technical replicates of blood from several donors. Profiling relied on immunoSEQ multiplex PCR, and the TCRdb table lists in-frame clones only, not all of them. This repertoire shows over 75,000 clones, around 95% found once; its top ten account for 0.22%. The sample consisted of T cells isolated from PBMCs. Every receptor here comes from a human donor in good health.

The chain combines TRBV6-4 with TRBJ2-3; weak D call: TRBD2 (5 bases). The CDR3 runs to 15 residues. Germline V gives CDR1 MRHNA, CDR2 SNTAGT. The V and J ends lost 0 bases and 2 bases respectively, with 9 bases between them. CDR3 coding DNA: TGTGCCAGCAGTGACTCTGCGGGTTCCACAGATACGCAGTATTTT. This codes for CASSDSAGSTDTQYF.

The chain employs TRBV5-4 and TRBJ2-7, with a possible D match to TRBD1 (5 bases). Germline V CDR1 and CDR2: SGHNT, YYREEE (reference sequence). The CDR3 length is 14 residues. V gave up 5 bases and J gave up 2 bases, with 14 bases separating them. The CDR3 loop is CASRSLGPTYEQYF. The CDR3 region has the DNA TGTGCCAGCAGGTCCCTGGGGCCAACCTACGAGCAGTACTTC. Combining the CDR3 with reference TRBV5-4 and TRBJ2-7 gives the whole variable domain ETGVTQSPTHLIKTRGQQVTLRCSSQSGHNTVSWYQQALGQGPQFIFQYYREEENGRGNFPPRFSGLQFPNYSSELNVNALELDDSALYLCASRSLGPTYEQYFGPGTRLTVT.

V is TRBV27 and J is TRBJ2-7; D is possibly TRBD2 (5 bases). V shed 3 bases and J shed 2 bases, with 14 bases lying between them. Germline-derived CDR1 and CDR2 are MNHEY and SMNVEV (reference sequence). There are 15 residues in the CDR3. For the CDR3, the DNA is TGTGCCAGCAGTTTTGGCCTGGGAGCGACCTACGAGCAGTACTTC. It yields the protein CASSFGLGATYEQYF.

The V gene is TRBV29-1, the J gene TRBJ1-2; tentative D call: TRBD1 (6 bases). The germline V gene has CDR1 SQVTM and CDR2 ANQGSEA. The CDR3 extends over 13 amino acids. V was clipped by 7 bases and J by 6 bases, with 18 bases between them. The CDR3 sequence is CSDRASRGDGYTF. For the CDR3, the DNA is TGCAGCGACAGGGCCTCCCGTGGTGATGGCTACACCTTC.

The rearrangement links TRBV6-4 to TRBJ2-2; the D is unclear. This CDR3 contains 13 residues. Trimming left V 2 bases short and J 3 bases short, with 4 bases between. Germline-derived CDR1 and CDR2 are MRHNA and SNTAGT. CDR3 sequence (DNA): TGTGCCAGCAGTGACAGAGACACCGGGGAGCTGTTTTTT. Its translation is CASSDRDTGELFF.

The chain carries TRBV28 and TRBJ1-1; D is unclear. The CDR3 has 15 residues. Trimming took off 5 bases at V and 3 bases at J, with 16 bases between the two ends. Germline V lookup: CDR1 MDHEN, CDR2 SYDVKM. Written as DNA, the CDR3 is TGTGCCAGCAGTCCGCGAGGATTTAGGCACACTGAAGCTTTCTTT. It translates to CASSPRGFRHTEAFF.

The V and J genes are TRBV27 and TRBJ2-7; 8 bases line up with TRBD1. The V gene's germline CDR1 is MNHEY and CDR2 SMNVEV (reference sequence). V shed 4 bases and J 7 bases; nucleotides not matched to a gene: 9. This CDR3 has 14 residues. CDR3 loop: CASSSGQDHAEQYF. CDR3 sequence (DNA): TGTGCCAGCAGTTCGGGACAGGACCACGCAGAGCAGTACTTC.

The CDR3: CASRLEDINSEAFF. The DNA for the CDR3 is TGTGCCAGCAGACTTGAGGACATAAATTCGGAAGCTTTCTTT. V and J are TRBV6-4 and TRBJ1-1, with D perhaps matching TRBD1 (5 bases). Looked up from germline, CDR1 is MRHNA and CDR2 is SNTAGT. V was pared by 6 bases and J by 8 bases, with 19 bases between. This CDR3 contains 14 residues.

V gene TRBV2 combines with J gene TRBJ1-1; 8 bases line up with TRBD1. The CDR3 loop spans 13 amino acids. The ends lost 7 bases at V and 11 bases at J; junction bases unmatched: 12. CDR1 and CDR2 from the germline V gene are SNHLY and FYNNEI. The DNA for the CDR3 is TGTGCCAGCAACCCGGACAGGGCCTTGATCGCTTTCTTT. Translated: CASNPDRALIAFF.

The CDR3 sequence is CAISEGGTSYEQYF. CDR3 sequence (DNA): TGTGCCATCAGTGAAGGGGGAACGTCCTACGAGCAGTACTTC. The genes are TRBV10-3 and TRBJ2-7, with D maybe TRBD1 (6 bases). The germline gives CDR1 ENHRY, CDR2 SYGVKD. The V and J ends lost 3 bases and 1 base respectively, with 10 bases between them. The CDR3 runs 14 residues.

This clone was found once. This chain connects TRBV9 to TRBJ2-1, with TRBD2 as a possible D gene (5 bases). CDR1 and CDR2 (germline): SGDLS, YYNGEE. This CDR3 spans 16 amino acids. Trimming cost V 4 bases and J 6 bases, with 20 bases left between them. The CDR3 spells CASSPFAASSPNEQFF. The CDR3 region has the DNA TGTGCCAGCAGCCCCTTCGCGGCTAGCAGCCCCAATGAGCAGTTCTTC.

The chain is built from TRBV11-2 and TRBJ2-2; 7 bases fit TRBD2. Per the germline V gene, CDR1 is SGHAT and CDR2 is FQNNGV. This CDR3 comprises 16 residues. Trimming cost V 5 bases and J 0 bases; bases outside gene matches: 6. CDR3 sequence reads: CASSPISGPNTGELFF. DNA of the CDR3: TGTGCCAGCAGCCCTATTAGCGGGCCGAACACCGGGGAGCTGTTTTTT. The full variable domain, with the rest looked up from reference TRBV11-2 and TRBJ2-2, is EAGVAQSPRYKIIEKRQSVAFWCNPISGHATLYWYQQILGQGPKLLIQFQNNGVVDDSQLPKDRFSAERLKGVDSTLKIQPAKLEDSAVYLCASSPISGPNTGELFFGEGSRLTVL.

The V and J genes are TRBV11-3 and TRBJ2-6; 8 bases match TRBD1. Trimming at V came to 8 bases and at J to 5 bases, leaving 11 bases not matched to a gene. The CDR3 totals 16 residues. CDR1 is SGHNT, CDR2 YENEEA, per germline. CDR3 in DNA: TGTGCCAGCTCCCCCGGGACAGGTCTGTGGGCCAACGTCCTGACTTTC. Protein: CASSPGTGLWANVLTF.

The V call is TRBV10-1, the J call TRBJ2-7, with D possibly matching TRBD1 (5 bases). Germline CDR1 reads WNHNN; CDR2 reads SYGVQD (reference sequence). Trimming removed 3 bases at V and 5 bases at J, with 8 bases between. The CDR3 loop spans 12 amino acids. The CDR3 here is CASSEGVHEQYF. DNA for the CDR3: TGCGCCAGCAGTGAAGGGGTCCACGAGCAGTACTTC.

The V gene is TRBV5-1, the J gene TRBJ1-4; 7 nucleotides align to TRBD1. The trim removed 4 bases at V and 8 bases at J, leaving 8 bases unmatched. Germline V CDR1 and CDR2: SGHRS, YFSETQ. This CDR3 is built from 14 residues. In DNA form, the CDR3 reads TGCGCCAGCAGCGGACAGGCCGGGGAAGAAAAACTGTTTTTT. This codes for CASSGQAGEEKLFF. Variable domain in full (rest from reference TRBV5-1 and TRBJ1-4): KAGVTQTPRYLIKTRGQQVTLSCSPISGHRSVSWYQQTPGQGLQFLFEYFSETQRNKGNFPGRFSGRQFSNSRSEMNVSTLELGDSALYLCASSGQAGEEKLFFGSGTQLSVL.

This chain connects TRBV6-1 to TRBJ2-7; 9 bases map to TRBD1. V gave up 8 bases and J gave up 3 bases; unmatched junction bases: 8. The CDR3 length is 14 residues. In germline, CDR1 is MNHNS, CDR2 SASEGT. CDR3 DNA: TGTGCCAGCGAGCCCCGGGACAGGGTCTACGAGCAGTACTTC. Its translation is CASEPRDRVYEQYF.

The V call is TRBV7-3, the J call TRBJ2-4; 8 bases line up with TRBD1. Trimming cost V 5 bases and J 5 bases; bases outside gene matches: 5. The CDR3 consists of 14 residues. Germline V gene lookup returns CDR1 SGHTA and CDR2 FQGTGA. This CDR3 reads CASSPGTGQNIQYF. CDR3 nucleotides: TGTGCCAGCAGCCCCGGGACAGGTCAAAACATTCAGTACTTC.

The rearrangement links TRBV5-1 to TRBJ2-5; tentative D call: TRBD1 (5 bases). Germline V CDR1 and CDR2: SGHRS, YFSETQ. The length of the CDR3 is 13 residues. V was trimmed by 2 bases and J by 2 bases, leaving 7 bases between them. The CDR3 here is CASSLDSQETQYF. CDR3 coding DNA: TGCGCCAGCAGCTTAGACAGTCAAGAGACCCAGTACTTC.

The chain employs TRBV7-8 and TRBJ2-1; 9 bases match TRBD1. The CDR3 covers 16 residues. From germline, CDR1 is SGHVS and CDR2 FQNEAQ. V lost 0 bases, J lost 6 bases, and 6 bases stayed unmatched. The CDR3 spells CASSLARQGGINEQFF. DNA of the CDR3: TGTGCCAGCAGCTTAGCCCGACAGGGGGGGATCAATGAGCAGTTCTTC.

CDR3 sequence reads: CASSWGLQGSEQYF. The CDR3 DNA sequence: TGTGCCAGCAGTTGGGGGCTACAGGGGTCCGAGCAGTACTTC. The chain carries TRBV6-6 and TRBJ2-7, with 7 bases matching TRBD1. V gave up 4 bases and J gave up 6 bases; unmatched junction bases: 9. CDR3 length: 14 amino acids. Germline CDR1 reads MNHNY; CDR2 reads SVGAGI (reference sequence).

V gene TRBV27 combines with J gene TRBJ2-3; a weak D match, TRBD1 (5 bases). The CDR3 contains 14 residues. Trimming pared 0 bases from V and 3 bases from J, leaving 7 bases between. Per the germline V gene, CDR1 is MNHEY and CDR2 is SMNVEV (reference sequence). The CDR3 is CASSLSTETDTQYF. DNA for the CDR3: TGTGCCAGCAGTTTATCGACAGAAACAGATACGCAGTATTTT.

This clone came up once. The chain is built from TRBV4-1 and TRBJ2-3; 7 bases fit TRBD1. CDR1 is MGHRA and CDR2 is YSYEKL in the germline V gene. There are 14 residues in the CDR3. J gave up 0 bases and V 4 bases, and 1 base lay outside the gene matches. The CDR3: CASSRGQSTDTQYF. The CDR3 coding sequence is TGCGCCAGCAGCCGGGGACAGAGCACAGATACGCAGTATTTT.

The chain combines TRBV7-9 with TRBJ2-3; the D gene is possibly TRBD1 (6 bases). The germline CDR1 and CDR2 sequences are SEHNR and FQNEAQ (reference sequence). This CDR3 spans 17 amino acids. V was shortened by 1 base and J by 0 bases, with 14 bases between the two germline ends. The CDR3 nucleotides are TGTGCCAGCAGCTTAGATTGGGGGCCGGCGAGCACAGATACGCAGTATTTT. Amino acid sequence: CASSLDWGPASTDTQYF.

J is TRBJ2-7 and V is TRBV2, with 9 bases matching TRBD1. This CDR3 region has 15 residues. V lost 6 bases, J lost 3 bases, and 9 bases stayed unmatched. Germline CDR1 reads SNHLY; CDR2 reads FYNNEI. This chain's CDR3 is CASRQSGTGNYEQYF. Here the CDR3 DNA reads TGTGCCAGCAGGCAATCCGGGACAGGGAACTACGAGCAGTACTTC.

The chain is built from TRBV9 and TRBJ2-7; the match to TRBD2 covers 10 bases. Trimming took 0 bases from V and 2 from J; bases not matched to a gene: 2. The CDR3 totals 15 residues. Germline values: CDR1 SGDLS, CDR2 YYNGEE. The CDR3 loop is CASSVDLAGAYEQYF. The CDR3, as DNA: TGTGCCAGCAGCGTAGACCTAGCGGGGGCCTACGAGCAGTACTTC.

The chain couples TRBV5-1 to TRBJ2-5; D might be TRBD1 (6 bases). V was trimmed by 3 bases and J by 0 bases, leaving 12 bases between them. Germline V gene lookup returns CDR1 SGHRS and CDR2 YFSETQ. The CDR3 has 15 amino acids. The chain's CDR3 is CASSWSGTNQETQYF. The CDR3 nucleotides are TGCGCCAGCAGCTGGTCCGGGACAAACCAAGAGACCCAGTACTTC.

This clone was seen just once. CDR3 DNA: TGTGCCAGCAGCTTGGAACTGAATGGCTACACCTTC. It specifies CASSLELNGYTF. V and J are TRBV5-5 and TRBJ1-2, with D hard to call. Per the germline V gene, CDR1 is SGHKS and CDR2 is YYEKEE (reference sequence). V was cut by 0 bases and J by 6 bases, with 6 bases left in between. This CDR3 is 12 amino acids long.

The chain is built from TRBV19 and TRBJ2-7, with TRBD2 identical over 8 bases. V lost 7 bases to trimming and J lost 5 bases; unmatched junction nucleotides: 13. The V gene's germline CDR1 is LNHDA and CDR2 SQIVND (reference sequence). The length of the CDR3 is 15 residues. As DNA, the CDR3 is TGTGCCAGTACCGACCGGGGGGGGGCGAGAGACGAGCAGTACTTC. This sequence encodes CASTDRGGARDEQYF.